This T cell receptor beta chain was identified during a study of blood T cell repertoires in COVID-19. Study context: Specimens from acute and convalescent COVID-19 originated in the United States, Italy and Spain. The analysed material was cDNA or gDNA that came from T cells, B-cell-depleted T cells, or PBMCs.

The length of the CDR3 is 15 residues. V was trimmed by 0 bases and J by 9 bases, leaving 17 bases between them. Germline V CDR1 and CDR2: SEHNR, FQNEAQ (reference sequence). In its sample, this clone was seen a few times. TCRdb's copy holds only in-frame clones and misses some; the assay was immunoSEQ multiplex PCR. The sample shows under 150,000 clones, roughly four fifths of them seen only once. V is TRBV7-9 and J is TRBJ1-1, with D perhaps TRBD1 (5 bases). Sequencing was carried out using peripheral blood. The sequence was collected from a human donor with acute or convalescent COVID-19. The donor label of this sample is uncertain. DNA for the CDR3: TGTGCCAGCAGCTTAGCCCCCCCGCAGGGAAAGCAAGCTTTCTTT. As protein: CASSLAPPQGKQAFF.